This T cell receptor beta chain derives from a study of T cells in Graves' hyperthyroidism and ophthalmopathy. Study-wide background: Peripheral blood was drawn at first diagnosis, prior to all treatment.

Researchers amplified the TCR beta CDR3 regions from RNA transcripts. The HTBI primer set served for first-round RT-PCR of the TCR CDR3. TCRdb fed the multiplex PCR reads into MiXCR, producing one record per CDR3 protein. The data show 640,000 or so distinct CDR3 sequences, roughly 14% seen once. This CDR3 contains 16 residues. Germline V gives CDR1 MGHRA, CDR2 YSYEKL. Trimming removed 2 bases from V and 4 bases from J, with 18 bases in between. Ophthalmopathy cases scored 3 or more on the Clinical Activity Score and 4 or more on NOSPECS grade, with duration below 3 months. Uncontrolled infection, other autoimmune disease, pregnancy and lactation each barred patients from inclusion.

The sample comprised blood. The chain joins TRBV4-1 to TRBJ2-7; TRBD1 is a possible D gene (8 bases). This receptor was taken from a woman between 40 and 50 years old with Graves' ophthalmopathy. Written as DNA, the CDR3 is TGCGCCAGCAGCCAAACCCTACAGGGGGGGGTGTACGAGCAGTACTTC. Translated, it gives CASSQTLQGGVYEQYF.